Sequencing of this T cell receptor beta chain was carried out in a study of CD8 T cell repertoires and HIV-1 epitope variants (dated by TCRdb to 2020 to 2022). About the full investigation: Twenty-five peptides representing autologous and known Gag and Nef epitope variants were each used to stimulate T cells in separate culture wells. A CMV, EBV and flu peptide pool, the Ebola AY9 epitope as negative control, and a no-peptide well were included as control conditions. The epitopes tested were three Gag epitope families plus Nef HW9 and YT9. T cells were enriched using the EasySep Human T Cell Enrichment Kit and then co-cultured with an equal number of autologous T cell-negative cells acting as antigen-presenting cells. The cultures were grown for under eleven days in IMDM with gentamicin, and half of the media was changed on days 3 and 7 with IL-2, IL-7 and IL-15 added. A 1M T cell aliquot was kept as an uncultured baseline condition, separate from the 80 or so T cell cultures. A total of about 87 T cell cultures were run, with each culture condition done in triplicate except for one peptide, which was done in duplicate.

The EasySep Human CD8+ T Cell Enrichment Kit was used on day 10 to isolate CD8+ T cells from every culture. To note about this clone: No antigen is known for it. No much larger clone is present one base from it, and per-base qualities are unavailable.

Overall results and qualifications from the work: The assay identified only TCR beta chains and indicated proliferation to antigen, not T cell function or cytokine profile. Roughly ten antigen-specific TCR beta clonotypes were identified, and six of them appeared cross-reactive for autologous or known escape epitope variants. About 5 clonotypes recognized the Nef KF9 family and one clonotype recognized the HW9 family, while no responses to the TAALDMSHF plasma variant were seen.

Trimming takes 1 base off V and 4 bases off J; junction bases not matched to a gene: 12. Spanning cysteine to phenylalanine, the CDR3 consists of 17 amino acids. The kept DNA is CDR3 alone, 51 bases in frame from the first base. The germline V gene supplies CDR1 LGHNA and CDR2 YNFKEQ. Sequencing of TCR beta CDR3 regions was done on the immunoSEQ platform at survey depth. The QIAamp DNA micro kit was used to extract genomic DNA from every cultured and uncultured CD8+ T cell population. The study's processing was this. Samples with under 5,000 productive reads were excluded, and this exclusion removed about 6.5% of the roughly 80 HIV peptide-stimulated cultures. Sequences were trimmed to CDR3 by a MANAFEST web app, and nonproductive sequences, CDR3s under 5 amino acids, and sequences not starting with C or ending with F/W were removed. Clonotypes were classified as antigen-specific only if expansion was observed in at least 2 of 3 replicates versus the no-peptide control at FDR 0.01, only within one epitope family. In addition, a specific clonotype needed a frequency at least fivefold higher than in wells stimulated with peptides from other epitope families. As stored in TCRdb, this immuneACCESS dataset retains in-frame rearrangements with V and J assigned. A fraction of the clones does not appear; measured against another copy, unresolved V genes explain less than half of the discrepancy, and the remainder lacks a known reason. V, J and clone size are those of that table, while D and trimming were read from the DNA. Counted in this sample were approximately 5,000 clones; around 70% of them appeared once. About 40% of the sample is taken by the ten largest.

The V gene is TRBV4-2 and the J gene is TRBJ1-1, and 7 bases in between align with TRBD1. Sample: cultured CD8+ T cells derived from PBMCs. The source of this sequence is a male donor with HIV. The CDR3 amino acid sequence is: CASSQGASLTGATEAFF. The bases are TGTGCCAGCAGCCAAGGCGCTTCATTAACAGGGGCCACTGAAGCTTTCTTT.